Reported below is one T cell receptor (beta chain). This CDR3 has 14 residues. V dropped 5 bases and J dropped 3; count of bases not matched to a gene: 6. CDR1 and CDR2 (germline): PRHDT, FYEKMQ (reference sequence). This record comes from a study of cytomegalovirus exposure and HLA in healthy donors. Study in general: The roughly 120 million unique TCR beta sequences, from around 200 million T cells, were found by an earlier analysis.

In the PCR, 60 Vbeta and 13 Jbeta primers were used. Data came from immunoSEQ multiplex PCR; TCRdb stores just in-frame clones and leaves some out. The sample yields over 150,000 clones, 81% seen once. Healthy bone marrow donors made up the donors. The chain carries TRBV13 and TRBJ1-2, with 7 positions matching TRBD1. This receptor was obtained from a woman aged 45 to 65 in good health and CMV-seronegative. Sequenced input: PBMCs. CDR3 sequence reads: CASSPRTGHYGYTF. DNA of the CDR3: TGTGCCAGCAGCCCTAGGACAGGTCACTATGGCTACACCTTC.